This TCR beta chain was found in a study of robustness of blood B and T cell sequencing (dated 2018 in TCRdb). Notes on the research overall: The goal of the study was to find out how much peripheral blood is required to reliably describe the TCRbeta and IgG repertoires of an individual. TCRbeta and IgG repertoires were quantified in each of the roughly 10 independently drawn blood samples. As technical replicates, two replicate TCRbeta cDNA libraries were prepared from one shared RNA pool derived from a single 10 ml draw. What the research found in general, with its limitations: Combining 3 or 4 tubes (about 27-45 ml blood) brought coverage of the top 10,000 TCRbeta clonotypes close to saturation. The 1,000 most abundant TCRbeta clonotypes from the pooled draws were detected in every single 10 ml sample. Immediate fractionation was required for EDTA tubes, so the use of EDTA tubes in multi-site collections was limited. Pooling tubes did not make the overlap of rare TCRbeta clonotypes any better, which implies that much larger blood volumes would be needed to capture those rare clonotypes. One pair of TCRbeta libraries showed evidence of cross-contamination, likely from batch processing; the shared UMI-sequence pairs were removed. Of the top 10,000 TCRbeta clonotypes in one technical replicate library, 90% to 95% were also found in the other technical replicate library. TCRbeta rarefaction curves did not fully plateau, suggesting under-sequencing or many low-abundance clonotypes.

mRNA, which captures expressed receptors, was used instead of genomic DNA for quantification of TCRbeta repertoires. Without cell sorting, buffy coat leukocytes were collected into Trizol, and RNA was extracted using the Direct-zol RNA MiniPrep Plus kit. EDTA blood tubes were centrifuged immediately at 4°C to separate plasma, buffy coat and red blood cells. Comments on this clonotype: It has no known antigen specificity. Per-base qualities were not stored, and no clone one base away is much larger.

The protocol used for the library was PCR. For sequencing, an Illumina MiSeq was employed. cDNA was synthesized with SMARTScribe reverse transcriptase and a 5' template-switch oligo that added a universal priming site. Each cDNA molecule was tagged by a 12-nucleotide random unique molecular identifier (UMI) carried on the template-switch oligo. Chain-specific reverse primers targeted TCRbeta transcripts during reverse transcription. Leftover template-switch adapters were removed by uracil DNA glycosylase treatment, and cDNA was purified using a Qiagen MinElute kit. For the first PCR, KAPA HiFi HotStart ReadyMix was used for roughly 24 cycles, with amplification split across four 50 ul reactions containing step-out primers. Products of the first-round PCR were gel-purified before additional amplification. Illumina Nextera adapters were attached in a second PCR of eight to nine cycles, and the libraries were then purified and pooled. A 50-nucleotide 5' read captured the UMI barcode for each TCRbeta molecule. Processing in the source paper ran as follows. The MIGEC toolkit was used to group reads by UMI into consensus reads. PEAR was used to merge forward and reverse consensus reads, producing the final reads. A custom decontamination script removed identical UMI-sequence pairs shared across libraries, treating them as cross-sample contamination. MIGMAP, a wrapper around IgBLAST, was used to carry out V(D)J assignment and CDR3 extraction. A TCR clonotype was defined as sharing the same V gene, J gene and CDR3 amino acid sequence, and CDR1 and CDR2 were not sequenced. TCRdb cleaned the public reads at Q25 with fastp, built clones with MiXCR and kept in-frame beta chains. Rows with one shared CDR3 protein collapse into an entry with the most common genes and DNA. TCRdb's processing, not the study's, gives the V and J calls here. This sample comprises approximately 3,200 distinct CDR3 sequences, roughly 50% of them detected only once. The top ten clones comprise about 29% of the sample.

Based on the germline V gene (reference sequence), the CDR1 and CDR2 sequences are DFQATT and SNEGSKA. V and J lose 3 bases and 5 bases, and a span of 11 bases separates them. The CDR3, from cysteine to phenylalanine, totals 13 residues. Just CDR3 DNA is preserved here, 39 bases in frame from base 1. The sample consisted of peripheral blood. The rearranged segments are TRBV20-1 and TRBJ2-1; the D gene cannot be named for sure. The sequence was collected from a human donor in good health. The DNA is as follows: TGCAGTGCTAGGGGCAGGCTAAACAATGAGCAGTTCTTC. Its translation reads: CSARGRLNNEQFF.